The 23 T cell receptor beta chains in this list originate from one sample, sequenced in a study of blood T cell repertoires in COVID-19. The data were produced by immunoSEQ multiplex PCR, yet TCRdb's version contains in-frame clones alone and is incomplete. The sample contains more than 100,000 clones, 75% to 90% of which appear only once. Sequencing input: peripheral blood. The receptors come from a man over 45 with active COVID-19.

This chain links TRBV11-2 with TRBJ1-3; possibly TRBD1 for D (5 bases). Germline CDR1 and CDR2: SGHAT and FQNNGV. Trimming removed 5 bases at V and 8 bases at J, with 13 bases between. There are 13 residues in the CDR3. CDR3 coding DNA: TGTGCCAGCAGCCGTCGGGGGGGGGACACCATATATTTT. Translated, it gives CASSRRGGDTIYF.

The V call is TRBV15, the J call TRBJ1-1; D ambiguous. V was pared by 3 bases and J by 2 bases, with 16 bases between. The CDR3 runs to 16 residues. Germline CDR1 LNHNV, CDR2 YYDKDF (reference sequence). The chain's CDR3 is CATSSGRGGRNTEAFF. The CDR3 nucleotides are TGTGCCACCAGCAGCGGCCGGGGAGGTCGAAACACTGAAGCTTTCTTT.

The chain has TRBV11-2 and TRBJ1-3; D perhaps matches TRBD1 (6 bases). Trimming removed 5 bases at V and 4 bases at J, with 15 bases between. This CDR3 has 15 residues. Germline V gene lookup returns CDR1 SGHAT and CDR2 FQNNGV. The CDR3 reads CASSPITGTGNTIYF. For the CDR3, the DNA is TGTGCCAGCAGCCCTATAACAGGGACAGGAAACACCATATATTTT. The full variable domain, rest sourced from reference TRBV11-2 and TRBJ1-3, is EAGVAQSPRYKIIEKRQSVAFWCNPISGHATLYWYQQILGQGPKLLIQFQNNGVVDDSQLPKDRFSAERLKGVDSTLKIQPAKLEDSAVYLCASSPITGTGNTIYFGEGSWLTVV.

This CDR3 reads CASNLQGTGELFF. CDR3 bases: TGTGCCAGCAACCTACAGGGGACCGGGGAGCTGTTTTTT. The V and J genes are TRBV2 and TRBJ2-2, with 7 nucleotides matching TRBD1. Germline lookup yields CDR1 SNHLY and CDR2 FYNNEI. This CDR3 region has 13 residues. The J segment lost 5 bases and the V segment lost 7 bases, leaving 4 bases of the junction unmatched. The full variable domain, in which reference TRBV2 and TRBJ2-2 provide the parts outside the CDR3, is EPEVTQTPSHQVTQMGQEVILRCVPISNHLYFYWYRQILGQKVEFLVSFYNNEISEKSEIFDDQFSVERPDGSNFTLKIRSTKLEDSAMYFCASNLQGTGELFFGEGSRLTVL.

This clone was observed a handful of times. V is TRBV7-2 and J is TRBJ2-3; 10 bases are a match to TRBD2. This CDR3 region has 15 residues. Per germline, CDR1 SGHTA and CDR2 FQGNSA. With V trimmed by 7 bases and J by 2 bases, 6 bases remained unmatched. CDR3 sequence: CASTRTSGVTDTQYF. Written as DNA, the CDR3 is TGTGCCAGCACAAGAACTAGCGGGGTCACAGATACGCAGTATTTT.

The rearrangement uses TRBV12-3 or TRBV12-4 and TRBJ2-1; a weak D match, TRBD2 (5 bases). V lost 10 bases and J lost 4, with 11 bases in between. The CDR3 runs to 12 residues. The CDR3 DNA sequence: TGTGCCACTCGGGAAAATTACAATGAGCAGTTCTTC. It yields the protein CATRENYNEQFF.

The V and J genes are TRBV5-1 and TRBJ2-5; D is perhaps TRBD2 (5 bases). This CDR3 is 12 amino acids long. The germline V and J ends were trimmed by 4 bases and 2 bases, with 6 bases remaining between them. Looked up from germline, CDR1 is SGHRS and CDR2 is YFSETQ. In DNA, the CDR3 is TGCGCCAGCAGCGAGGGACAAGAGACCCAGTACTTC. Protein sequence: CASSEGQETQYF. The full variable domain, with the rest looked up from reference TRBV5-1 and TRBJ2-5, is KAGVTQTPRYLIKTRGQQVTLSCSPISGHRSVSWYQQTPGQGLQFLFEYFSETQRNKGNFPGRFSGRQFSNSRSEMNVSTLELGDSALYLCASSEGQETQYFGPGTRLLVL.

This CDR3 reads CASSPGGGPTYNEQFF. In DNA, the CDR3 is TGCGCCAGCAGCCCCGGGGGGGGCCCTACCTACAATGAGCAGTTCTTC. This chain joins TRBV5-1 and TRBJ2-1; TRBD2 aligns across 8 bases. V lost 4 bases to trimming and J lost 2 bases; unmatched junction nucleotides: 8. CDR1 is SGHRS, CDR2 YFSETQ, per germline. This CDR3 spans 16 amino acids.

The chain joins TRBV9 to TRBJ1-6; unclear D gene. The CDR3 spans 15 residues. The V gene lost 2 bases and the J gene lost 8 bases, with 14 bases spanning the gap. Germline V gene sequence: CDR1 SGDLS, CDR2 YYNGEE. The CDR3 DNA follows: TGTGCCAGCAGCGTTGACGCCCCGGGTGATTCACCCCTCCACTTT. Its protein product is CASSVDAPGDSPLHF.

The chain employs TRBV5-1 and TRBJ1-2; TRBD1 is a possible D gene (6 bases). Per germline, CDR1 SGHRS and CDR2 YFSETQ. The CDR3 contains 14 residues. The V end lost 0 bases, the J end lost 2 bases, and 8 bases lay between the germline ends. The CDR3 loop is CASSLVRGNYGYTF. In DNA form, the CDR3 reads TGCGCCAGCAGCTTGGTTAGGGGGAACTATGGCTACACCTTC.

The chain links TRBV5-1 to TRBJ2-7; TRBD1 matches 8 bases. The CDR3 runs to 16 residues. From germline, CDR1 is SGHRS and CDR2 YFSETQ. The V gene end was trimmed by 0 bases and the J gene end by 1 base; junction bases not matched to a gene: 6. Here the CDR3 reads CASSLEGRGPSYEQYF. The CDR3 DNA is TGCGCCAGCAGCTTGGAGGGCAGGGGGCCTTCCTACGAGCAGTACTTC.

The chain has TRBV3-1 (or the pseudogene TRBV3-2) and TRBJ2-1; no clear D gene. This CDR3 has 12 residues. With 4 bases removed from V and 10 bases from J, the gap between germline ends came to 11 bases. Germline V gene sequence: CDR1 LGHDT, CDR2 YNNKEL (reference sequence). For the CDR3, the DNA is TGTGCCAGCAGCCGTGCCCCACTCGAGCAGTTCTTC. Amino acids: CASSRAPLEQFF.

This clone was found a few times. The chain couples TRBV23-1 to TRBJ1-1, with 7 bases aligning to TRBD1. TRBV23-1 is recorded as an ORF, its role being uncertain. The CDR3 sequence is 13 residues long. V was clipped by 11 bases and J by 2 bases; unmatched bases: 8. The CDR3 bases are TGCGCCTCCAGGGGGGACCCTAACACTGAAGCTTTCTTT. Its translation: CASRGDPNTEAFF.

V gene TRBV3-1 (or the pseudogene TRBV3-2) combines with J gene TRBJ2-7; a weak D match, TRBD2 (5 bases). This CDR3 is 12 amino acids long. The germline CDR1 and CDR2 sequences are LGHDT and YNNKEL (reference sequence). V was pared by 8 bases and J by 2 bases, with 10 bases between. CDR3 in amino acids: CASEGGTYEQYF. Here the CDR3 DNA reads TGTGCCAGCGAGGGCGGTACCTACGAGCAGTACTTC.

This rearrangement joins TRBV6-2 or TRBV6-3 to TRBJ2-3; 13 bases match TRBD2. The J segment lost 1 base and the V segment lost 4 bases, leaving 5 bases of the junction unmatched. The CDR3 is made up of 17 amino acids. The V gene's germline CDR1 is MNHEY and CDR2 SVGEGT. CDR3: CASSLGLAGRGTDTQYF. The CDR3 DNA is TGTGCCAGCAGTTTGGGACTAGCGGGGAGGGGCACAGATACGCAGTATTTT.

The chain links TRBV2 to TRBJ2-7; the D is unclear. V lost 2 bases and J 3 bases, leaving 5 bases between the germline ends. CDR1 is SNHLY and CDR2 is FYNNEI in the germline V gene. CDR3 size: 12 residues. CDR3 sequence: CASSELNYEQYF. The CDR3 region has the DNA TGTGCCAGCAGTGAACTAAACTACGAGCAGTACTTC.

Turning to this clone: The junction departs from the called germline gene at one end, perhaps through a read error. This chain uses TRBV7-7 with TRBJ2-5, with 7 positions matching TRBD1. The CDR3 has 16 residues. In germline, CDR1 is SSHAT, CDR2 FNYEAQ (reference sequence). The CDR3 is CASSLGLGTAQETQYF. The CDR3 region has the DNA TGTGCTAGCAGCTTAGGGTTGGGGACAGCTCAAGAGACCCAGTACTTC. Together with reference TRBV7-7 and TRBJ2-5, the CDR3 gives the full variable domain: GAGVSQSPRYKVTKRGQDVTLRCDPISSHATLYWYQQALGQGPEFLTYFNYEAQPDKSGLPSDRFSAERPEGSISTLTIQRTEQRDSAMYRCASSLGLGTAQETQYFGPGTRLLVL.

V and J are TRBV6-2 or TRBV6-3 and TRBJ2-5, with a tentative D call TRBD2 (6 bases). Germline V gene lookup returns CDR1 MNHEY and CDR2 SVGEGT. Trimming removed 2 bases at V and 4 bases at J, with 11 bases between. The CDR3 has 14 residues. The CDR3 protein is CASSYGGGGETQYF. The CDR3 DNA follows: TGTGCCAGCAGTTACGGGGGAGGAGGAGAGACCCAGTACTTC.

The rearrangement links TRBV5-1 to TRBJ2-7; TRBD2 aligns across 10 bases. The J segment lost 2 bases and the V segment lost 3 bases, leaving 5 bases of the junction unmatched. There are 15 residues in the CDR3. Looked up from germline, CDR1 is SGHRS and CDR2 is YFSETQ. DNA for the CDR3: TGCGCCAGCAGCTCGGGGACTAGCGAAGCCTACGAGCAGTACTTC. This encodes CASSSGTSEAYEQYF.

This CDR3 reads CASSLISEETQYF. CDR3 DNA: TGTGCCAGCAGTTTAATTTCGGAAGAGACCCAGTACTTC. V and J are TRBV12-3 or TRBV12-4 and TRBJ2-5, with D unclear. The CDR3 is 13 amino acids. The V gene lost 2 bases and the J gene lost 3 bases, with 7 bases spanning the gap.

The chain has TRBV13 and TRBJ2-7; TRBD2 matches 8 bases. The CDR3 loop spans 15 amino acids. The ends lost 5 bases at V and 5 bases at J; junction bases unmatched: 11. CDR1 PRHDT and CDR2 FYEKMQ come from the germline V gene (reference sequence). CDR3 DNA sequence: TGTGCCAGCAGCCCCGGGAGGCGGGGGGTACACGAGCAGTACTTC. Encoded protein: CASSPGRRGVHEQYF.

V usage is TRBV5-1 and J usage is TRBJ1-1, with D perhaps TRBD1 (5 bases). From germline, CDR1 is SGHRS and CDR2 YFSETQ. The CDR3 consists of 14 residues. The V gene lost 0 bases and the J gene lost 5 bases, with 11 bases spanning the gap. The CDR3 loop reads CASSLGQSRTEAFF. The CDR3 DNA reads as TGCGCCAGCAGCTTGGGACAGTCGAGAACTGAAGCTTTCTTT.

The DNA for the CDR3 is TGTGCCTGGAGAGGACAGGGAGGCACTGAAGCTTTCTTT. Translating it yields CAWRGQGGTEAFF. The chain couples TRBV30 to TRBJ1-1; 8 bases agree with TRBD1. Germline V gene sequence: CDR1 GTSNPN, CDR2 SVGIG (reference sequence). This CDR3 spans 13 amino acids. Trimming cost V 3 bases and J 4 bases; bases outside gene matches: 4.